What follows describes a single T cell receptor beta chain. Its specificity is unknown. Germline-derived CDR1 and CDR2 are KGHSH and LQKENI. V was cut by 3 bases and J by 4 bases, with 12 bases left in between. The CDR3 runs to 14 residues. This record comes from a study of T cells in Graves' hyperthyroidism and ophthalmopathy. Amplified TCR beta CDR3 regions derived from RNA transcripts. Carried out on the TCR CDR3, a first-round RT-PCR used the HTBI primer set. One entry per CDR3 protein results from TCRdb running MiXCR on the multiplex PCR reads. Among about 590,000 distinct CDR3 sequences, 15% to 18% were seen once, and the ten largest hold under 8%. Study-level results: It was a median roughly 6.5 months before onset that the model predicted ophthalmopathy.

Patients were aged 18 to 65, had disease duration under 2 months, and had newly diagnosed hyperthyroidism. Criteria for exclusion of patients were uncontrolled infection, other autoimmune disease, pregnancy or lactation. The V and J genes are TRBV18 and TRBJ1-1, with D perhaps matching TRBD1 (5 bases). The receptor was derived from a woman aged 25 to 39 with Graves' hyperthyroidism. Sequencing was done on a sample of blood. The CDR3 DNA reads TGTGCCAGCTCACCGCACAGGACCGGCACTGAAGCTTTCTTT. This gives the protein CASSPHRTGTEAFF. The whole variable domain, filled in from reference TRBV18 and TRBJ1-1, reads NAGVMQNPRHLVRRRGQEARLRCSPMKGHSHVYWYRQLPEEGLKFMVYLQKENIIDESGMPKERFSAEFPKEGPSILRIQQVVRGDSAAYFCASSPHRTGTEAFFGQGTRLTVV.